This T cell receptor (beta chain) was retrieved from a study of cytomegalovirus exposure and HLA in healthy donors. Assay used: immunoSEQ multiplex PCR; TCRdb lists only in-frame clones, some missing. The sample includes 100,000 to 120,000 clones, approximately 89% seen only once; the top ten take around 1.8%. This clone was seen a few times. Its specificity is not known. Study outcomes and limitations: Using the classifier, cytomegalovirus status was reportedly diagnosed with high specificity and sensitivity. One later analysis, an examination of the 120 or so validation repertoires, found that first-cohort TCR clusters tended to co-occur in them. A few of the chains that were CMV-associated were confirmed in vitro to be specific for CMV antigens. The study labeled fewer than 200 TCR beta chains cytomegalovirus-associated.

Unmatched junction bases numbered 6, after V lost 6 bases and J lost 2 bases. This CDR3 has 15 amino acids. Germline V gives CDR1 WNHNN, CDR2 SYGVQD (reference sequence). The chain recombines TRBV10-1 with TRBJ2-7; 11 bases fit TRBD2. Sequencing was carried out using PBMCs. This clonotype was sampled from a woman younger than 35 in good health and CMV-seronegative. For the CDR3, the DNA is TGCGCCAGCAGCGAGGGACTAGCGGACCCCTACGAGCAGTACTTC. Translation: CASSEGLADPYEQYF.